This TCR beta chain was identified during a study of blood T cell repertoires in COVID-19. The data were produced by immunoSEQ multiplex PCR, yet TCRdb's version contains in-frame clones alone and is incomplete. The sample comprises approximately 31,000 clones, 85% to 95% of which are singletons, and roughly 1% rests with the top ten. The specimen was peripheral blood. The source is a male donor with active COVID-19.

CDR3: CASSQAVTRETQYF. For the CDR3, the DNA is TGCGCCAGCAGCCAAGCGGTCACCCGAGAGACCCAGTACTTC. The chain carries TRBV4-3 and TRBJ2-5; D gene uncertain. CDR3 length equals 14 residues. Deletions cut 1 base from V and 4 bases from J, with 10 bases between. Germline V lookup: CDR1 LGHNA, CDR2 YSLEER.